This entry lists 21 T cell receptor beta chains sequenced from one sample in a study of response to subunit inactivated influenza vaccine. TCRdb reprocessed the RT-PCR reads via MiXCR and lists one record per CDR3 protein. The sample yields around 540,000 distinct CDR3 sequences, 12% seen once. The sample here was PBMCs from blood, taken on the day of vaccination. The receptor set was obtained from a man aged 50 to 60 who received an inactivated influenza vaccine.

There are a few counts of this clonotype. The chain joins TRBV28 to TRBJ2-7; D is possibly TRBD1 or TRBD2 (5 bases each). The V and J ends lost 7 bases and 6 bases respectively, with 22 bases between them. The CDR3 contains 15 residues. Germline-derived CDR1 and CDR2 are MDHEN and SYDVKM. The CDR3 sequence is CASIRGTPRFSEQYF. The DNA for the CDR3 is TGTGCCAGCATCAGAGGGACCCCGCGGTTCTCCGAGCAGTACTTC.

This clonotype appeared a single time. The chain couples TRBV11-2 to TRBJ2-5; 10 bases line up with TRBD2. J gave up 7 bases and V 5 bases, and 19 bases lay outside the gene matches. CDR1 and CDR2 from the germline V gene are SGHAT and FQNNGV. The CDR3 contains 18 residues. The CDR3, as DNA: TGTGCCAGCAGCGTTCCGGGACTAGCGAAGAGAGGGGTCGGGACCCAGTACTTC. Translating gives CASSVPGLAKRGVGTQYF.

In this sample, this clonotype turned up a few times. This chain connects TRBV6-1 to TRBJ2-2; perhaps TRBD1 as D (6 bases). V lost 5 bases and J 0 bases, leaving 10 bases between the germline ends. Germline CDR1 reads MNHNS; CDR2 reads SASEGT. The CDR3 length is 15 residues. The CDR3 protein is CASSRTVSNTGELFF. The CDR3 DNA sequence: TGTGCCAGCAGTCGGACAGTCTCGAACACCGGGGAGCTGTTTTTT.

The chain uses TRBV6-1 and TRBJ2-7, with a tentative D call TRBD1 (6 bases). Trimming pared 5 bases from V and 0 bases from J, leaving 14 bases between. CDR3 length: 15 residues. CDR1 and CDR2 (germline): MNHNS, SASEGT. The CDR3 DNA sequence: TGTGCCAGCAGTATCGCAGGGGCGAACTCCTACGAGCAGTACTTC. Translating it yields CASSIAGANSYEQYF.

There are a few counts of this clonotype. The chain is built from TRBV27 and TRBJ1-6; D not certain. The length of the CDR3 is 16 residues. With 1 base removed from V and 3 bases from J, the gap between germline ends came to 10 bases. Germline-derived CDR1 and CDR2 are MNHEY and SMNVEV (reference sequence). CDR3 residues: CASSLLVGNYNSPLHF. DNA for the CDR3: TGTGCCAGCAGTTTATTGGTAGGGAACTATAATTCACCCCTCCACTTT.

This clonotype was seen a handful of times. The chain links TRBV6-1 to TRBJ1-2, with D unclear. In germline, CDR1 is MNHNS, CDR2 SASEGT. The CDR3 has 11 amino acids. Trimming shortened V by 6 bases and J by 8 bases, and 10 bases separated the two germline ends. The CDR3 here is CASRGAVGYTF. The CDR3 DNA reads as TGTGCCAGCAGGGGAGCAGTGGGCTACACCTTC.

Only a few counts were recorded for this clonotype. V usage is TRBV12-3 or TRBV12-4 and J usage is TRBJ2-1, with TRBD2 matching over 11 bases. The CDR3 length is 15 residues. With 6 bases clipped from V and 6 bases from J, the junction kept 7 bases outside the gene matches. This CDR3 reads CASRVTSGSGNEQFF. The CDR3, as DNA: TGTGCCAGCAGGGTTACTAGCGGGAGTGGCAATGAGCAGTTCTTC.

The V call is TRBV4-2, the J call TRBJ2-1, with TRBD2 identical over 9 bases. With 0 bases clipped from V and 1 base from J, the junction kept 7 bases outside the gene matches. Germline V gene data show CDR1 as LGHNA and CDR2 as YNFKEQ. The CDR3 length is 18 residues. CDR3 sequence (DNA): TGTGCCAGCAGCCAAGATGGCAGCGGGAGGATTTCCTACAATGAGCAGTTCTTC. Translated, it gives CASSQDGSGRISYNEQFF.

The chain recombines TRBV19 with TRBJ1-2; 9 nucleotides line up with TRBD1. The germline V gene has CDR1 LNHDA and CDR2 SQIVND (reference sequence). V lost 6 bases, J lost 8 bases, and 4 bases stayed unmatched. The CDR3 consists of 12 residues. CDR3 residues: CASRRTGDGYTF. The CDR3 bases are TGTGCCAGTAGAAGGACAGGGGACGGCTACACCTTC.

In its sample, this clonotype was seen many times. This chain links TRBV5-5 with TRBJ2-7; D remains unclear. CDR3 length equals 12 residues. Germline V CDR1 and CDR2: SGHKS, YYEKEE (reference sequence). Trimming stripped 2 bases from V and 6 bases from J, with 9 bases between. The CDR3: CASSFGSVEQYF. CDR3 DNA: TGTGCCAGCAGCTTTGGATCCGTCGAGCAGTACTTC.

This clonotype was seen ten or more times. The chain carries TRBV4-3 and TRBJ2-3, with a weak D call TRBD2 (6 bases). V dropped 2 bases and J dropped 2 bases, with 20 bases sitting between them. There are 18 residues in the CDR3. Looked up from germline, CDR1 is LGHNA and CDR2 is YSLEER. This CDR3 is CASSQRTFPGVNTDTQYF. The DNA for the CDR3 is TGCGCCAGCAGCCAAAGAACTTTTCCGGGGGTAAACACAGATACGCAGTATTTT.

This clonotype appeared a few times. V usage is TRBV20-1 and J usage is TRBJ1-4, with 8 bases that match TRBD1. This CDR3 region has 14 residues. Germline values: CDR1 DFQATT, CDR2 SNEGSKA (reference sequence). The J segment lost 3 bases and the V segment lost 1 base, leaving 1 base of the junction unmatched. Here the CDR3 DNA reads TGCAGTGCTAGAGGGACAGGGTCTAATGAAAAACTGTTTTTT. Encoded protein: CSARGTGSNEKLFF.

The gene calls are TRBV28 and TRBJ1-6, with D maybe TRBD1 (5 bases). CDR3 length equals 19 residues. Germline assignment: CDR1 MDHEN and CDR2 SYDVKM. The V gene lost 3 bases and the J gene lost 0 bases, with 18 bases spanning the gap. The CDR3 coding sequence is TGTGCCAGCAGTTTGAGTTTCAGGGACGTCTTCTCCTATAATTCACCCCTCCACTTT. Translation gives CASSLSFRDVFSYNSPLHF.

This clonotype has just one count. This chain uses TRBV4-3 with TRBJ2-3; weak D call: TRBD2 (6 bases). Germline V CDR1 and CDR2: LGHNA, YSLEER. V lost 1 base, J lost 1 base, and 12 bases lay in between. This CDR3 is 16 amino acids long. The DNA of the CDR3 is TGCGCCAGCAGCCAAGTGGAGGGATCGGGCACAGATACGCAGTATTTT. Protein: CASSQVEGSGTDTQYF.

This clonotype has just a few counts. The chain combines TRBV6-5 with TRBJ2-7, with a possible D match to TRBD2 (6 bases). CDR3 length: 14 residues. Germline V gene data show CDR1 as MNHEY and CDR2 as SVGAGI. V was cut by 4 bases and J by 2 bases, with 12 bases left in between. As DNA, the CDR3 is TGTGCCAGCAGTTTAGCGGAAGGCGCCTACGAGCAGTACTTC. Protein: CASSLAEGAYEQYF.

This clonotype turned up a few times. J is TRBJ1-2 and V is TRBV27; D remains unclear. Germline loops: CDR1 MNHEY, CDR2 SMNVEV (reference sequence). Trimming removed 6 bases at V and 2 bases at J, with 7 bases between. CDR3 size: 12 residues. The CDR3 here is CASSGPNYGYTF. The CDR3, as DNA: TGTGCCAGCAGCGGCCCAAACTATGGCTACACCTTC.

This sequence joins TRBV5-5 and TRBJ2-7; D uncertain. CDR1 SGHKS and CDR2 YYEKEE come from the germline V gene (reference sequence). The CDR3 covers 14 residues. Trimming shortened V by 4 bases and J by 2 bases, and 13 bases separated the two germline ends. The chain's CDR3 is CASSIWANPYEQYF. Here the CDR3 DNA reads TGTGCCAGCAGCATTTGGGCAAACCCCTACGAGCAGTACTTC.

The gene calls are TRBV6-2 or TRBV6-3 and TRBJ2-5, with D possibly matching TRBD2 (6 bases). Germline CDR1 reads MNHEY; CDR2 reads SVGEGT. The V and J ends lost 10 bases and 3 bases respectively, with 24 bases between them. This CDR3 spans 16 amino acids. CDR3 amino acids: CATRERPWRAEETQYF. The CDR3 coding sequence is TGTGCCACCAGGGAGAGACCCTGGAGGGCTGAAGAGACCCAGTACTTC.

This clonotype was seen a few times. V and J are TRBV18 and TRBJ2-5; either TRBD1 or TRBD2 may supply D (5 bases each). CDR3 length: 16 residues. Germline V lookup: CDR1 KGHSH, CDR2 LQKENI. V lost 8 bases and J lost 3, with 22 bases in between. CDR3 region: CASRDGRRSVKETQYF. The CDR3 DNA reads as TGTGCCAGCCGGGACGGCCGAAGGAGCGTCAAAGAGACCCAGTACTTC. Full variable domain (remainder filled in from reference TRBV18 and TRBJ2-5): NAGVMQNPRHLVRRRGQEARLRCSPMKGHSHVYWYRQLPEEGLKFMVYLQKENIIDESGMPKERFSAEFPKEGPSILRIQQVVRGDSAAYFCASRDGRRSVKETQYFGPGTRLLVL.

V and J are TRBV7-3 and TRBJ2-3; 13 nucleotides align to TRBD2. CDR3 length equals 18 residues. Trimming cost V 5 bases and J 0 bases; bases outside gene matches: 8. Germline V gives CDR1 SGHTA, CDR2 FQGTGA. CDR3: CASSLRGTSGTSTDTQYF. The CDR3 region has the DNA TGTGCCAGCAGCCTGCGAGGGACTAGCGGGACTAGCACAGATACGCAGTATTTT.

The V and J genes are TRBV5-6 and TRBJ2-5; no definite D call. The CDR3 has 12 residues. V shed 4 bases and J shed 4 bases, with 8 bases lying between them. Germline CDR1 is SGHDT and CDR2 is YYEEEE. The DNA for the CDR3 is TGTGCCAGCAGCGTCTGGAGAGAGACCCAGTACTTC. Encoded protein: CASSVWRETQYF.